The source of this TCR beta chain is a study of T cell changes during pregnancy in multiple sclerosis. Germline V lookup: CDR1 SGHTA, CDR2 FQGTGA. This CDR3 comprises 14 residues. With 5 bases removed from V and 5 bases from J, the gap between germline ends came to 16 bases. Generated by immunoSEQ multiplex PCR, the TCRdb table keeps only in-frame clones and is missing some. The sample includes about 42,000 clones, around nine tenths seen only once; the top ten take roughly 0.9%. This TCR was sampled from a female donor with multiple sclerosis, enrolled in a pregnancy study. This sample comprised CD4+ T cells from peripheral blood mononuclear cells, obtained after pregnancy. The chain is built from TRBV7-3 and TRBJ2-7; D may be TRBD1 (6 bases). Here the CDR3 reads CASSPTPRGDEQYF. The CDR3 DNA sequence: TGTGCCAGCAGCCCAACTCCCAGGGGCGACGAGCAGTACTTC.